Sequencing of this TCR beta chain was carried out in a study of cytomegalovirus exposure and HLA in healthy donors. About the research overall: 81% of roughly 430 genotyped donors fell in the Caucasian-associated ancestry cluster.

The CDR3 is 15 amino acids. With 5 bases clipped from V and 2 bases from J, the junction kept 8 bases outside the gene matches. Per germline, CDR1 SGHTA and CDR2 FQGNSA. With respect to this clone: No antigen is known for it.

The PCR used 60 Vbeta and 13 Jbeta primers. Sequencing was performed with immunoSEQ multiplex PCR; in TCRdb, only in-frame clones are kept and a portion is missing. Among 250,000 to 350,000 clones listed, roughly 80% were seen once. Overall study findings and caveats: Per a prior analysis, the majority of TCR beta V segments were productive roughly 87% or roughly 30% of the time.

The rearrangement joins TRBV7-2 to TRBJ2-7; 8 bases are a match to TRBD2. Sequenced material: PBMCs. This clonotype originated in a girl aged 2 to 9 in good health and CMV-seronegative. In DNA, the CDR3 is TGTGCCAGCAGCCTCAGCGGGGGCCTTACCTACGAGCAGTACTTC. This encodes CASSLSGGLTYEQYF.